The 12 T cell receptor beta chains below come from one sample, sequenced in a study of cytomegalovirus exposure and HLA in healthy donors (dated by TCRdb to about 2017). The library was built by means of the immunoSEQ multiplex PCR assay. The multiplex PCR relied on a mix of 60 forward primers for TCR Vbeta segments and 13 reverse primers for TCR Jbeta segments. Not all clones reach the TCRdb copy of this immuneACCESS table, which keeps in-frame sequences only. Checked studies attribute under half of the gap to unresolved V genes and leave the rest unexplained. Present in this sample are approximately 100,000 clones, about 79% of which were seen just once. The top ten clones comprise under 5% of the sample. Specimen: PBMCs. These receptors originate from a female donor in good health and CMV-seropositive.

This clone was seen a single time. This sequence joins TRBV27 and TRBJ2-3; 16 bases line up with TRBD2. After removal of 3 bases from V and 4 bases from J, the junction contained 19 bases not matched to a gene. This CDR3 region has 22 residues. Germline CDR1 reads MNHEY; CDR2 reads SMNVEV (reference sequence). CDR3 sequence (DNA): TGTGCCAGCAGTTTTGGGACAGGGGGACTAGCGGGAGGGCCCTGGATCCCAGATACGCAGTATTTT. This translates into CASSFGTGGLAGGPWIPDTQYF.

The chain is built from TRBV6-4 and TRBJ2-2; D uncertain. Germline V lookup: CDR1 MRHNA, CDR2 SNTAGT. This CDR3 is built from 14 residues. The V gene lost 5 bases and the J gene lost 3 bases, with 10 bases spanning the gap. The CDR3 loop reads CASSINSHTGELFF. Written as DNA, the CDR3 is TGTGCCAGCAGTATCAACAGCCACACCGGGGAGCTGTTTTTT.

The chain employs TRBV7-2 and TRBJ1-6; 8 bases fit TRBD1. The V gene's germline CDR1 is SGHTA and CDR2 FQGNSA. Trimming took 1 base from V and 15 from J; bases not matched to a gene: 14. This CDR3 has 16 residues. The CDR3 sequence: CASSLGGGQAIKDLHF. The CDR3 DNA is TGTGCCAGCAGCTTAGGTGGGGGACAGGCAATTAAAGACCTCCACTTT.

This chain joins TRBV5-1 and TRBJ2-3; D perhaps matches TRBD1 (5 bases). CDR1 and CDR2 (germline): SGHRS, YFSETQ. This CDR3 region has 14 residues. Trimming shortened V by 5 bases and J by 0 bases, and 10 bases separated the two germline ends. In DNA, the CDR3 is TGCGCCAGCAGGGAACAGGTTAGCACAGATACGCAGTATTTT. Translation gives CASREQVSTDTQYF.

In the case of this clone: Compared with germline, one end of the junction differs, possibly owing to a read error. The chain is built from TRBV15 and TRBJ2-6, with 7 bases identical to TRBD1. This CDR3 has 18 amino acids. In germline, CDR1 is LNHNV, CDR2 YYDKDF (reference sequence). The CDR3 region is CATSNPTGKSSGANGLTF. The CDR3 nucleotides read TGTGCCACCAGCAACCCGACAGGGAAAAGCTCTGGGGCCAACGGCCTGACTTTC.

The chain links TRBV5-1 to TRBJ1-3; 7 positions agree with TRBD1. Germline trimming cut 5 bases from V and 4 bases from J; bases unmatched to any gene: 6. Germline CDR1 is SGHRS and CDR2 is YFSETQ. This CDR3 contains 14 residues. The CDR3 DNA reads as TGCGCCAGCAGGTCCACAGGGGCAGGAAACACCATATATTTT. Translated: CASRSTGAGNTIYF. The variable domain in full, with the rest retrieved from reference TRBV5-1 and TRBJ1-3, is KAGVTQTPRYLIKTRGQQVTLSCSPISGHRSVSWYQQTPGQGLQFLFEYFSETQRNKGNFPGRFSGRQFSNSRSEMNVSTLELGDSALYLCASRSTGAGNTIYFGEGSWLTVV.

The chain uses TRBV7-9 and TRBJ1-6, with D maybe TRBD1 (6 bases). The V gene's germline CDR1 is SEHNR and CDR2 FQNEAQ (reference sequence). Trimming removed 1 base from V and 7 bases from J, with 8 bases in between. This CDR3 is 14 amino acids long. This chain's CDR3 is CASSLGTENSPLHF. CDR3 DNA sequence: TGTGCCAGCAGCTTAGGGACAGAAAATTCACCCCTCCACTTT.

The gene calls are TRBV6-1 and TRBJ2-6, with unresolved D. The CDR3 loop spans 16 amino acids. The V end was cut by 1 base, the J end by 0 bases, with 7 bases between. Germline loops: CDR1 MNHNS, CDR2 SASEGT. This CDR3 is CASSEGFYSGANVLTF. Here the CDR3 DNA reads TGTGCCAGCAGTGAAGGCTTCTACTCTGGGGCCAACGTCCTGACTTTC.

This clone was seen a handful of times. This chain uses TRBV11-2 with TRBJ2-7; D gene ambiguous. CDR3 length: 14 residues. Germline CDR1 reads SGHAT; CDR2 reads FQNNGV. The V end was cut by 0 bases, the J end by 5 bases, with 11 bases between. Here the CDR3 reads CASSLDSAVHEQYF. CDR3 bases: TGTGCCAGCAGCTTAGATTCTGCAGTTCACGAGCAGTACTTC.

This clone has only a few counts. The chain joins TRBV18 to TRBJ2-5, with TRBD1 identical over 12 bases. With 6 bases clipped from V and 5 bases from J, the junction kept 16 bases outside the gene matches. Germline loops: CDR1 KGHSH, CDR2 LQKENI. CDR3 length: 18 residues. CDR3 in amino acids: CASSQRPGQGASGETQYF. CDR3 bases: TGTGCCAGCTCCCAACGACCGGGACAGGGGGCCTCGGGGGAGACCCAGTACTTC.

The V gene is TRBV10-2, the J gene TRBJ1-1; D not certain. Trimming removed 5 bases from V and 0 bases from J, with 10 bases in between. This CDR3 comprises 14 residues. Germline CDR1 and CDR2: WSHSY and SAAADI. The CDR3, as DNA: TGCGCCAGCAGTTCCTCGGGGTTGAACACTGAAGCTTTCTTT. Amino acids: CASSSSGLNTEAFF.

The chain employs TRBV5-4 and TRBJ2-3; D may be TRBD2 (5 bases). CDR1 and CDR2 (germline): SGHNT, YYREEE (reference sequence). Trimming removed 3 bases from V and 2 bases from J, with 10 bases in between. The CDR3 has 14 amino acids. In DNA form, the CDR3 reads TGTGCCAGCAGCTCTGGACTTTCCACAGATACGCAGTATTTT. Protein sequence: CASSSGLSTDTQYF.